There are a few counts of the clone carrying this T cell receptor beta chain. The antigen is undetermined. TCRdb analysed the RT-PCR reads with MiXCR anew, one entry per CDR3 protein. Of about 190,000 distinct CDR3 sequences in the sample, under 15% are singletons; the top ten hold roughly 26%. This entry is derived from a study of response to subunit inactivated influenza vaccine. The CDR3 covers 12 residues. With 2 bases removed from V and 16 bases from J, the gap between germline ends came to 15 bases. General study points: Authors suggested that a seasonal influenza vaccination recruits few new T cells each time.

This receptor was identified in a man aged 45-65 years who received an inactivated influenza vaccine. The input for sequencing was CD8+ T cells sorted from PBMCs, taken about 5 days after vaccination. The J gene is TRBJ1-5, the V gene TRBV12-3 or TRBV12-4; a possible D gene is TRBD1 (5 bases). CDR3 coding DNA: TGTGCCAGCAGTTTATCAGGGTTCGATGGACATTTT. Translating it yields CASSLSGFDGHF.